The text below deals with one T cell receptor (beta chain). No antigen is known for it. These data belong to a study of Ad26.COV2.S vaccination and SARS-CoV-2 variants. Study context: This donor came from the COV1001 trial of Ad26.COV2.S.

Germline CDR1 reads GTSNPN; CDR2 reads SVGIG (reference sequence). The CDR3 has 12 residues. V lost 2 bases and J 6 bases, leaving 8 bases between the germline ends. The study's findings and limits: Placebo recipients showed lower spike-specific TCR breadth than vaccinees. In vaccinated individuals, spike-specific CD8+ and CD4+ T cell responses reportedly displayed substantial breadth. Breadth of non-spike TCRs did not differ between vaccinees and placebo recipients.

Clones were sequenced by immunoSEQ multiplex PCR, and TCRdb holds only the in-frame ones, with some missing. In the table there are 350,000 to 500,000 clones, 90% of which are singletons. Noted treatment: roughly 20 received Ad26.COV2.S at low or high dose, single or two shots; 5 received placebo; per-sample allocation not given. Each sample was drawn 63 days after the first injection (of vaccine or placebo). The rearrangement links TRBV30 to TRBJ2-1; D remains ambiguous. Sequencing was performed on peripheral blood, taken in a trial of Ad26.COV2.S vaccine versus placebo. This clonotype was obtained from a person aged 18-65 years who received the Ad26.COV2.S COVID-19 vaccine or a placebo. CDR3 residues: CAWSLGFNEQFF. Here the CDR3 DNA reads TGTGCCTGGAGTTTAGGGTTCAATGAGCAGTTCTTC. Together with reference TRBV30 and TRBJ2-1, the CDR3 gives the full variable domain: SQTIHQWPATLVQPVGSPLSLECTVEGTSNPNLYWYRQAAGRGLQLLFYSVGIGQISSEVPQNLSASRPQDRQFILSSKKLLLSDSGFYLCAWSLGFNEQFFGPGTRLTVL.